This T cell receptor beta chain was profiled in a study of cytomegalovirus exposure and HLA in healthy donors. In the case of this clone: What it binds is not known.

Use of 60 Vbeta and 13 Jbeta primers characterized the PCR. Sequenced by immunoSEQ multiplex PCR; TCRdb stores in-frame clones only, minus some. This table has about 180,000 clones, about 83% appearing once. Germline V gene sequence: CDR1 SEHNR, CDR2 FQNEAQ (reference sequence). The CDR3 contains 15 residues. V shed 4 bases and J 1 base; nucleotides not matched to a gene: 6. Study-wide results and caveats: Later work associated 16,951 TCR beta sequences with HLA alleles at 0.05 false discovery rate. Most subjects' HLA-A and HLA-B alleles were reportedly predicted from TCR beta sequences. Excluded were some V segments that proved indistinguishable, including TRBV6-2 and TRBV6-3.

Specimen: PBMCs. The chain recombines TRBV7-9 with TRBJ1-1; 7 bases map to TRBD1. The source is a girl under 18 in good health and CMV-seropositive. CDR3 in amino acids: CASSSLDRRNTEAFF. The CDR3 DNA is TGTGCCAGCAGCTCTCTGGACAGGAGGAACACTGAAGCTTTCTTT.